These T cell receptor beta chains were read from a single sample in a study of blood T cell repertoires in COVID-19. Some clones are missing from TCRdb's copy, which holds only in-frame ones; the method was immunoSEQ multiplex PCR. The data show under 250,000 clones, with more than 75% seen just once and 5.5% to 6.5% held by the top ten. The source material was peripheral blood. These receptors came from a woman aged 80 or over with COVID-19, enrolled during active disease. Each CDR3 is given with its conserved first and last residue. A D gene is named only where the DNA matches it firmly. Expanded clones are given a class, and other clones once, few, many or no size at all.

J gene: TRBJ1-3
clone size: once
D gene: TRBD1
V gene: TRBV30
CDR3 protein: CAWSPTGFYSGNTIYF
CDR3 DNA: TGTGCCTGGAGCCCGACAGGGTTCTACTCTGGAAACACCATATATTTT

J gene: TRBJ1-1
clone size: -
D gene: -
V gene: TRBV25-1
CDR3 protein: CASSDRMSEAFF
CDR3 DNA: TGTGCCAGCAGTGACAGGATGTCTGAAGCTTTCTTT

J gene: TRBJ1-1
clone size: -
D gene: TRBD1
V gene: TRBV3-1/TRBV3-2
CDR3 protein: CASSQVDREAFF
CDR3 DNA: TGTGCCAGCAGCCAAGTGGACAGGGAAGCTTTCTTT

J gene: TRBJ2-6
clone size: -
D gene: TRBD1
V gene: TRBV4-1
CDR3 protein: CASSRDAGQGASGANVLTF
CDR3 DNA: TGCGCCAGCAGCCGAGACGCGGGACAGGGGGCGTCTGGGGCCAACGTCCTGACTTTC

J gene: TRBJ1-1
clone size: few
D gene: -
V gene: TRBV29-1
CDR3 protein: CSYLSDSRNTEAFF
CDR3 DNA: TGCAGCTACCTCTCCGACAGCCGAAACACTGAAGCTTTCTTT

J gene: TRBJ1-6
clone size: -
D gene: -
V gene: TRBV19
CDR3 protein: CASSRTEENSPLHF
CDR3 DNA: TGTGCCAGTAGTAGGACAGAGGAGAATTCACCCCTCCACTTT

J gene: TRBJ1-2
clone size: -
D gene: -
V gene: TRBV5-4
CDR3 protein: CASSEAQGHRLGYTF
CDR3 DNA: TGTGCCAGCAGCGAAGCTCAGGGGCATAGGCTTGGCTACACCTTC

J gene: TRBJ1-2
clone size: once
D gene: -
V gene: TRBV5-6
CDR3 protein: CASSLQEGYTF
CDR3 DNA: TGTGCCAGCAGCCTGCAGGAAGGCTACACCTTC

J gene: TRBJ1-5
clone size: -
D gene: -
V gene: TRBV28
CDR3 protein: CASTPPQGSNQPQHF
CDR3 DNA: TGTGCCAGCACCCCACCTCAGGGATCCAATCAGCCCCAGCATTTT

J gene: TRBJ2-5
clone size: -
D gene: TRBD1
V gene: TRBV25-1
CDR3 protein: CASNLTGLQETQYF
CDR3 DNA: TGTGCCAGCAATCTGACAGGGTTGCAAGAGACCCAGTACTTC

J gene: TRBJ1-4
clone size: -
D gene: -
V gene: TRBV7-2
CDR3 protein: CASNPGGANTPEKLFF
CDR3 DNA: TGTGCCAGCAACCCGGGAGGGGCCAACACCCCCGAAAAACTGTTTTTT

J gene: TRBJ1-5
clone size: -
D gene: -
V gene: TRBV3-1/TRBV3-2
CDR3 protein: CASSQDGGGEPQHF
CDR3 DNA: TGTGCCAGCAGCCAAGATGGCGGAGGGGAGCCCCAGCATTTT

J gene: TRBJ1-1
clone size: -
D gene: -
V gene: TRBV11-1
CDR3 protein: CASSQWAGPEAFF
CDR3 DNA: TGTGCCAGCAGTCAATGGGCGGGTCCTGAAGCTTTCTTT

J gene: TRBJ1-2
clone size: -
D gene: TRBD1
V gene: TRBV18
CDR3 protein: CASSQGQGAGYTF
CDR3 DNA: TGTGCCAGCTCACAAGGACAGGGTGCTGGCTACACCTTC

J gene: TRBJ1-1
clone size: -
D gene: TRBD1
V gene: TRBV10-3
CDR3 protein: CASTGGADEAFF
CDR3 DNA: TGTGCCAGCACAGGGGGCGCGGACGAAGCTTTCTTT

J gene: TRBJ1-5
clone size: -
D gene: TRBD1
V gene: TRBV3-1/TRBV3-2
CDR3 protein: CASSPGTDQPQHF
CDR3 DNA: TGTGCCAGCAGCCCGGGGACAGACCAGCCCCAGCATTTT

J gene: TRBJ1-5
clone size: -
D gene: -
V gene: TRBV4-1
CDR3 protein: CASSQDLSFSNQPQHF
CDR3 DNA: TGCGCCAGCAGCCAAGATTTATCGTTTAGCAATCAGCCCCAGCATTTT

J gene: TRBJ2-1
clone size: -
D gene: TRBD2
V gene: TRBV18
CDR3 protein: CASSPGTSVLNEQFF
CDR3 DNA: TGTGCCAGCTCACCCGGGACTAGCGTGTTGAATGAGCAGTTCTTC

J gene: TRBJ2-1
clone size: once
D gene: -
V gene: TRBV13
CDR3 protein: CASSRTGISYNEQFF
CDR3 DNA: TGTGCCAGCAGCAGAACAGGGATCTCCTACAATGAGCAGTTCTTC

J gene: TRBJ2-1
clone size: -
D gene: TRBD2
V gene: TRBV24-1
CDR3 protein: CATSDRDYRPYNEQFF
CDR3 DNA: TGTGCCACCAGTGACCGGGACTATAGACCATACAATGAGCAGTTCTTC

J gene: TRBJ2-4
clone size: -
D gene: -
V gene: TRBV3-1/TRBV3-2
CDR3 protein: CASSQDPIWWAKNIQYF
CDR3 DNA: TGTGCCAGCAGCCAAGATCCTATTTGGTGGGCCAAAAACATTCAGTACTTC

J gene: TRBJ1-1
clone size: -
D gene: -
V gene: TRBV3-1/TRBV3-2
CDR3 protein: CASSLVEGDTEAFF
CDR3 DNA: TGTGCCAGCAGCCTAGTAGAGGGTGACACTGAAGCTTTCTTT

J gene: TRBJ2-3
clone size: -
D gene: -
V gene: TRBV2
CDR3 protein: CASSETGGPTDTQYF
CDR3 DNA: TGTGCCAGCAGTGAGACCGGCGGCCCCACAGATACGCAGTATTTT

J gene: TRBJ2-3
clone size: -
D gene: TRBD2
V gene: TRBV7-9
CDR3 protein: CASTRVAGGPGDTQYF
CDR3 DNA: TGTGCCAGCACCCGGGTCGCGGGGGGGCCAGGGGATACGCAGTATTTT

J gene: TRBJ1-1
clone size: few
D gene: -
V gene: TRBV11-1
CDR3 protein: CASSLLGSRAFF
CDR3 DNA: TGTGCCAGCAGCTTACTCGGATCTAGAGCTTTCTTT

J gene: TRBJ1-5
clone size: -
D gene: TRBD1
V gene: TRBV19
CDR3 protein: CASSTGGRNQPQHF
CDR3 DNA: TGTGCCAGTAGTACAGGGGGCAGGAATCAGCCCCAGCATTTT

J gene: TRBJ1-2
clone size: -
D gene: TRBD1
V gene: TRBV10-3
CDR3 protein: CAIMGTGVNYGYTF
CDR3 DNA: TGTGCCATCATGGGGACAGGCGTTAACTATGGCTACACCTTC

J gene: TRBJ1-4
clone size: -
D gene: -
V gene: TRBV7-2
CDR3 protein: CASSPTPTANEKLFF
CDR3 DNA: TGTGCCAGCAGCCCGACGCCGACAGCTAATGAAAAACTGTTTTTT

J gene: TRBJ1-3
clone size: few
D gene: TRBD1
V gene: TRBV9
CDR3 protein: CASPPSVGTALSPGNTIYF
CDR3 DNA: TGTGCCAGCCCTCCCTCGGTCGGGACAGCGCTCTCCCCGGGAAACACCATATATTTT